This T cell receptor (beta chain) was sequenced for a study of cytomegalovirus exposure and HLA in healthy donors. Findings and limits, study-wide: V- and J-gene trimming in TCR beta was tied to a missense DCLRE1C variant by an analysis performed later. Apparent HLA restriction characterized most CMV-associated TCR beta chains in a later analysis. Earlier analysis found most TCR beta V segments productive about 87% or about 30% of the time.

CDR1 and CDR2 from the germline V gene are SQVTM and ANQGSEA. Trimming removed 4 bases from V and 4 bases from J; junction bases left unmatched: 0. CDR3 length equals 11 residues. This clone was seen just once. Antigen unknown. Primers included in the PCR were 60 Vbeta and 13 Jbeta primers. The protocol was immunoSEQ multiplex PCR, while the TCRdb copy is restricted to in-frame clones and leaves out a portion. Here the sample spans about 92,000 clones, 65% to 85% being singletons. This TCR was sampled from a man aged 18-30 years in good health and CMV-seronegative. Sequencing was carried out using PBMCs. V usage is TRBV29-1 and J usage is TRBJ1-1, with 7 bases lining up with TRBD1. The CDR3 nucleotides are TGCAGCGTTGGACAGGGCACTGAAGCTTTCTTT. It encodes CSVGQGTEAFF.